The entry below describes one TCR beta chain. V was cut by 3 bases and J by 4 bases, with 9 bases left in between. The germline V gene has CDR1 SQVTM and CDR2 ANQGSEA. There are 12 residues in the CDR3. This entry belongs to a study of cytomegalovirus exposure and HLA in healthy donors. PCR employed 60 Vbeta and 13 Jbeta primers. Assay used: immunoSEQ multiplex PCR; TCRdb lists only in-frame clones, some missing. The sample yields 200,000 to 250,000 clones, roughly 70% seen once. This TCR derives from a man between 35 and 55 years old in good health and CMV-seropositive. The V call is TRBV29-1, the J call TRBJ1-2; no clear D gene. Source material: PBMCs. The CDR3 protein is CSVDDTLYGYTF. CDR3 sequence (DNA): TGCAGCGTTGATGACACCCTCTATGGCTACACCTTC.